The 6 T cell receptor beta chains below all came from one sample that was sequenced in a study of regulatory T cells in long-lasting Graves disease. The time point was: newly diagnosed GD, antithyroid drugs for less than 3 months. Scientists built the TCR library using RNA that was extracted from PBMCs. CDR3 regions were amplified by Arm-PCR using iRepertoire HTBI primers to build TCR beta libraries. Each CDR3 protein gets one entry after TCRdb re-called the multiplex PCR reads with MiXCR. The sample holds about 200,000 distinct CDR3 sequences, around 20% seen once. These same data were also listed under a study on T cells in Graves' hyperthyroidism and ophthalmopathy.

The sample consisted of peripheral blood mononuclear cells (PBMCs), taken at new diagnosis, from a patient treated with antithyroid drugs. The receptors stem from a woman under 40 with Graves disease.

Concerning this clonotype itself: With a far larger clone one base away, a read error is the likely cause. This rearrangement joins TRBV3-1 to TRBJ2-1; D gene uncertain. Near its end, the DNA agrees better with TRBJ2-5, so the J call may be wrong. This CDR3 is 13 amino acids long. CDR1 is LGHDT, CDR2 YNNKEL, per germline (reference sequence). CDR3 protein: CASSQAGQETQYF. DNA of the CDR3: TGTGCCAGCAGCCAAGCGGGTCAAGAGACCCAGTACTTC.

The rearrangement uses TRBV14 and TRBJ2-7; D could derive from TRBD1 or TRBD2 (5 bases each). This CDR3 has 14 residues. The V and J ends lost 4 bases and 5 bases respectively, with 15 bases between them. Germline CDR1 SGHDN, CDR2 FVKESK. The DNA of the CDR3 is TGTGCCAGCAGCCGAACCGGGGCCCCCCACGAGCAGTACTTC. This encodes CASSRTGAPHEQYF.

This clonotype was observed a handful of times. The genes are TRBV9 and TRBJ2-1, with 7 bases aligning to TRBD2. V shed 0 bases, J shed 2 bases, and the junction held 2 bases outside the gene matches. The CDR3 is 15 residues long. The V gene's germline CDR1 is SGDLS and CDR2 YYNGEE. CDR3 in amino acids: CASSVEGGAYNEQFF. The CDR3 region has the DNA TGTGCCAGCAGCGTAGAGGGAGGGGCCTACAATGAGCAGTTCTTC.

This clonotype was seen many times. The chain links TRBV7-9 to TRBJ2-1; 9 nucleotides agree with TRBD2. J was trimmed by 5 bases and V by 4 bases; bases with no gene match: 18. From germline, CDR1 is SEHNR and CDR2 FQNEAQ (reference sequence). There are 19 residues in the CDR3. The DNA of the CDR3 is TGTGCCAGCAGCTCCTACTTGGGGGGCTTAGCGGGAGACGACAATGAGCAGTTCTTC. This sequence encodes CASSSYLGGLAGDDNEQFF.

The sample holds many counts of this clonotype. The chain has TRBV18 and TRBJ1-1; the D is unclear. The V and J ends lost 3 bases and 5 bases respectively, with 10 bases between them. Germline lookup yields CDR1 KGHSH and CDR2 LQKENI. CDR3 length: 13 amino acids. CDR3 residues: CASSPSILTEAFF. In nucleotides, the CDR3 is TGTGCCAGCTCACCGTCGATTCTAACTGAAGCTTTCTTT.

There are many counts of this clonotype. The CDR3 protein is CASSFGGGYYNEQFF. The CDR3, as DNA: TGTGCCAGCAGTTTTGGGGGGGGGTACTACAATGAGCAGTTCTTC. This chain uses TRBV12-3 or TRBV12-4 with TRBJ2-1, with 7 positions matching TRBD2. J gave up 3 bases and V 3 bases, and 5 bases lay outside the gene matches. CDR3 length: 15 amino acids.